This T cell receptor (beta chain) was recovered during a study of blood T cell repertoires in COVID-19. This table comes from immunoSEQ multiplex PCR, and its TCRdb copy is limited to in-frame clones, with some not included. The data show 310,000 or so clones, 87% seen once. V dropped 0 bases and J dropped 1 base, with 19 bases sitting between them. CDR3 length: 18 residues. Per germline, CDR1 GTSNPN and CDR2 SVGIG (reference sequence). Sequencing was performed on PBMCs or T cells enriched from blood (not recorded which). The TCR was taken from a woman aged 25 to 39 who had recovered from COVID-19. The chain couples TRBV30 to TRBJ1-5, with D possibly matching TRBD1 (6 bases). In DNA, the CDR3 is TGTGCCTGGAGTGTACGATCGGGGGGACACTGGAGCAATCAGCCCCAGCATTTT. Translation: CAWSVRSGGHWSNQPQHF.